One sample yielded the 4 T cell receptor beta chains listed below, sequenced in a study of T cell responses to AZD1222 COVID-19 vaccine. Profiled with immunoSEQ multiplex PCR; TCRdb holds only in-frame clones, not every one. Here the sample spans 110,000 to 150,000 clones, roughly 91% being singletons. Here the sequenced sample was peripheral blood, taken 28 days after the second AZD1222 dose. The receptor set was obtained from an adult who received the AZD1222 COVID-19 vaccine.

The chain combines TRBV6-5 with TRBJ2-7, with TRBD2 identical over 13 bases. The CDR3 is made up of 15 amino acids. V shed 6 bases, J shed 6 bases, and the junction held 8 bases outside the gene matches. Germline CDR1 MNHEY, CDR2 SVGAGI. CDR3 region: CASRPGLAGASEQYF. As DNA, the CDR3 is TGTGCCAGCAGACCTGGACTAGCGGGAGCCTCCGAGCAGTACTTC.

This chain joins TRBV24-1 and TRBJ2-2; 7 bases agree with TRBD1. The CDR3 totals 18 residues. Germline-derived CDR1 and CDR2 are KGHDR and SFDVKD. The V segment lost 2 bases and the J segment 5 bases; nucleotides outside the gene matches: 13. This chain's CDR3 is CATSDSGGTALGTGELFF. Written as DNA, the CDR3 is TGTGCCACCAGTGATTCGGGTGGGACAGCCCTAGGGACCGGGGAGCTGTTTTTT.

The chain joins TRBV6-2 or TRBV6-3 to TRBJ2-7; 12 bases are shared with TRBD1. The V and J ends lost 6 bases and 3 bases, in that order; junction bases with no gene match: 3. The CDR3 is made up of 14 amino acids. CDR1 and CDR2 (germline): MNHEY, SVGEGT. CDR3: CASSGTGGFYEQYF. CDR3 nucleotides: TGTGCCAGCAGCGGGACAGGGGGCTTCTACGAGCAGTACTTC.

J is TRBJ2-3 and V is TRBV23-1, with D unresolved. TRBV23-1 is treated as an ORF (open reading frame) with a function not yet certain. V lost 1 base to trimming and J lost 6 bases, with 11 bases between them. The CDR3 consists of 14 residues. This CDR3 reads CASSQLNTVDTQYF. In DNA, the CDR3 is TGCGCCAGCAGTCAATTAAACACGGTGGATACGCAGTATTTT.